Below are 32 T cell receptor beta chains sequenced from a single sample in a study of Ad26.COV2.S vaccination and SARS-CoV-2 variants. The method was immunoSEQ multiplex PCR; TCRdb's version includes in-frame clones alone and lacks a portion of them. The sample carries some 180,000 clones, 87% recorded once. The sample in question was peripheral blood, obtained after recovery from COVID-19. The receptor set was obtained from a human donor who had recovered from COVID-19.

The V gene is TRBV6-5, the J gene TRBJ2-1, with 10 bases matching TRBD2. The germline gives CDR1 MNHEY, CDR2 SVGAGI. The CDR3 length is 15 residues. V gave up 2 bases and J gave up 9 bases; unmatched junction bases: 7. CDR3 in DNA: TGTGCCAGCAGTTACACAGCGGGAGGGGGGGGTGAGCAGTTCTTC. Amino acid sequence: CASSYTAGGGGEQFF.

The CDR3 reads CASSLVWKYEQYF. The CDR3 nucleotides are TGCGCCAGCAGCTTGGTTTGGAAATACGAGCAGTACTTC. The chain links TRBV5-1 to TRBJ2-7; D gene ambiguous. Trimming took 0 bases from V and 4 from J, leaving 8 bases between them. The CDR3 has 13 amino acids. Germline values: CDR1 SGHRS, CDR2 YFSETQ.

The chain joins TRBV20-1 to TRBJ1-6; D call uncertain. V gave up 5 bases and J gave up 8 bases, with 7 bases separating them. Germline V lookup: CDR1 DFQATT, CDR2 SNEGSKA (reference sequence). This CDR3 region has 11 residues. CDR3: CSASDDSPLHF. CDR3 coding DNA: TGCAGTGCTTCGGATGATTCACCCCTCCACTTT.

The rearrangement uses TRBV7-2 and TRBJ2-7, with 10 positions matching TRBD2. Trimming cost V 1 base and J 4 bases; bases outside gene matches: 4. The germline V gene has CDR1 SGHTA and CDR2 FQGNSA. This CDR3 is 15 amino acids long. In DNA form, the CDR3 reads TGTGCCAGCAGCTTAGATACTAGCGGGGAATACGAGCAGTACTTC. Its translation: CASSLDTSGEYEQYF.

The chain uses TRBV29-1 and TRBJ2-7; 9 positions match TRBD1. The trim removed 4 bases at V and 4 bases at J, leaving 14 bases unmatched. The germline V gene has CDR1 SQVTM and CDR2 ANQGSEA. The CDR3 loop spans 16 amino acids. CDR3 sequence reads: CSVGDTSGTGIYEQYF. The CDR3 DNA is TGCAGCGTTGGAGATACCTCCGGGACAGGGATTTACGAGCAGTACTTC.

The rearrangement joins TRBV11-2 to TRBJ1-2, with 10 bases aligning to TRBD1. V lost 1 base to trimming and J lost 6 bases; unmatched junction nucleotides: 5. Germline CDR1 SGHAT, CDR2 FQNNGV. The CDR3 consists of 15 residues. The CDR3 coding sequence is TGTGCCAGCAGCTTAGGTGTGACAGGGGGCGATGGCTACACCTTC. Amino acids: CASSLGVTGGDGYTF.

The chain's CDR3 is CASSRRQLNYGYTF. CDR3 sequence (DNA): TGTGCCAGCAGCCGAAGACAACTTAACTATGGCTACACCTTC. This sequence joins TRBV14 and TRBJ1-2; D ambiguous. This CDR3 is built from 14 residues. Germline CDR1 SGHDN, CDR2 FVKESK. Trimming cost V 4 bases and J 1 base, with 10 bases left between them.

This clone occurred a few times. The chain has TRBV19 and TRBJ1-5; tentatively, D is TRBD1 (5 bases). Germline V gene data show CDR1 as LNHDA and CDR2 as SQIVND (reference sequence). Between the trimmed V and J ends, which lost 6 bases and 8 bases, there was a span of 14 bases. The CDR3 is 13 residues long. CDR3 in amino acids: CASSPGRLEPQHF. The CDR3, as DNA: TGTGCCAGTAGCCCGGGACGTCTAGAGCCCCAGCATTTT. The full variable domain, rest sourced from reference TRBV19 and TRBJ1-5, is DGGITQSPKYLFRKEGQNVTLSCEQNLNHDAMYWYRQDPGQGLRLIYYSQIVNDFQKGDIAEGYSVSREKKESFPLTVTSAQKNPTAFYLCASSPGRLEPQHFGDGTRLSIL.

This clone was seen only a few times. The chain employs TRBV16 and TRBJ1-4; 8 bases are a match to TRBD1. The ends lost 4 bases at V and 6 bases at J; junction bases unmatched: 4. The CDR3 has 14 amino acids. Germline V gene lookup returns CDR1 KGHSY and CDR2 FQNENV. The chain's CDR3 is CASSPTGADEKLFF. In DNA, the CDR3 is TGTGCCAGCAGCCCGACAGGGGCGGATGAAAAACTGTTTTTT.

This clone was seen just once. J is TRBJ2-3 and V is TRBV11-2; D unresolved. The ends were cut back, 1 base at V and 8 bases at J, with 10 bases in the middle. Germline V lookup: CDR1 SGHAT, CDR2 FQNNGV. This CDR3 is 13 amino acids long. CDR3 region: CASSLGVFGTQYF. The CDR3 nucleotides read TGTGCCAGCAGCTTAGGGGTTTTTGGTACGCAGTATTTT.

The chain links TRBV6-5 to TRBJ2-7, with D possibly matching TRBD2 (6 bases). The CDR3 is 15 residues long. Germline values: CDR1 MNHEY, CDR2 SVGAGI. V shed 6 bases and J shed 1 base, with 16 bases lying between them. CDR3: CASSRAGGESYEQYF. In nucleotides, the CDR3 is TGTGCCAGCAGCCGGGCCGGCGGGGAATCCTACGAGCAGTACTTC.

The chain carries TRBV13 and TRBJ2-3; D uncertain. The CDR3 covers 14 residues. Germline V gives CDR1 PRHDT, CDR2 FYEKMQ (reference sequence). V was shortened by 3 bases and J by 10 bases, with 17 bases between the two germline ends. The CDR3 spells CASSLPLLGMAQYF. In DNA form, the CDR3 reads TGTGCCAGCAGCTTGCCCCTCCTAGGGATGGCGCAGTATTTT.

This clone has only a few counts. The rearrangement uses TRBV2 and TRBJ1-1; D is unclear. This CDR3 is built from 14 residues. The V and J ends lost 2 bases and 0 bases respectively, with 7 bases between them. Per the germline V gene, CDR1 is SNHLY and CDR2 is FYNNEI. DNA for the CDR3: TGTGCCAGCAGTGAAACCTGGATGAACACTGAAGCTTTCTTT. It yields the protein CASSETWMNTEAFF.

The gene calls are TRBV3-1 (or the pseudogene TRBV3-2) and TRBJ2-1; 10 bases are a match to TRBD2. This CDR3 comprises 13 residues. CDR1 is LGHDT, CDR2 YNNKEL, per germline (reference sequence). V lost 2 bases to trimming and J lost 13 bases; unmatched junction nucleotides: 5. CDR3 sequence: CASSQPLAGEQFF. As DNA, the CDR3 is TGTGCCAGCAGCCAACCCCTAGCGGGAGAACAGTTCTTC.

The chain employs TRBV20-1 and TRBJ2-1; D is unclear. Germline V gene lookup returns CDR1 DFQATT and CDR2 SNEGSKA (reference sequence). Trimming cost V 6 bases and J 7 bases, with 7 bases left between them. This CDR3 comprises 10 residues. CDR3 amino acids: CSALRNEQFF. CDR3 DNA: TGCAGTGCGCTCCGGAATGAGCAGTTCTTC.

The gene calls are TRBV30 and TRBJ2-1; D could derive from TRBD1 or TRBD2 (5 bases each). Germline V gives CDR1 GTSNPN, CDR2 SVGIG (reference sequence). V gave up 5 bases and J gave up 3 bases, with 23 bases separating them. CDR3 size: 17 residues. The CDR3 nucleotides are TGTGCCTGGGGATTCGAAGGGACCTCCGCCTTCTACAATGAGCAGTTCTTC. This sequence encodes CAWGFEGTSAFYNEQFF.

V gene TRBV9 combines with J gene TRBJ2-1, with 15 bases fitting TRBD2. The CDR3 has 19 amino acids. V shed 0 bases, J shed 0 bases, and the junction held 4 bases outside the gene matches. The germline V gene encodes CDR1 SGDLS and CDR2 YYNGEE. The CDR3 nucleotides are TGTGCCAGCAGCGTAGCCGGACTAGCGGGAGGGAGCTCCTACAATGAGCAGTTCTTC. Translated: CASSVAGLAGGSSYNEQFF.

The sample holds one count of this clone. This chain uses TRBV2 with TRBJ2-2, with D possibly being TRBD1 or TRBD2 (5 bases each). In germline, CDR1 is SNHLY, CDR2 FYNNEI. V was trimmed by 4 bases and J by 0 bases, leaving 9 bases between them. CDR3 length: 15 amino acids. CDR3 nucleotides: TGTGCCAGCAGTGCCGGGACGACGAACACCGGGGAGCTGTTTTTT. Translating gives CASSAGTTNTGELFF. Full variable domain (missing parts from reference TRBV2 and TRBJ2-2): EPEVTQTPSHQVTQMGQEVILRCVPISNHLYFYWYRQILGQKVEFLVSFYNNEISEKSEIFDDQFSVERPDGSNFTLKIRSTKLEDSAMYFCASSAGTTNTGELFFGEGSRLTVL.

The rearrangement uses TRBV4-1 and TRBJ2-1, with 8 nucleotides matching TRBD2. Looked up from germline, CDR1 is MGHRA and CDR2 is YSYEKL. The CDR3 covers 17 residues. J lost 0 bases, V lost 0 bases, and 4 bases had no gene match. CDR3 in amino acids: CASSQDLLAGSYNEQFF. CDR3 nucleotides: TGCGCCAGCAGCCAAGATCTGCTAGCGGGCTCCTACAATGAGCAGTTCTTC.

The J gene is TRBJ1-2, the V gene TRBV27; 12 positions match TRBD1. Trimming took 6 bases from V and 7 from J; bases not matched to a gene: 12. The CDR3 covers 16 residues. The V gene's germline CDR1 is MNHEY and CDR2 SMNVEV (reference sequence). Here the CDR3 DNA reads TGTGCCAGCAGCCTATTAGGGACAGGGGGCGGGTCTGGCTACACCTTC. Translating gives CASSLLGTGGGSGYTF.

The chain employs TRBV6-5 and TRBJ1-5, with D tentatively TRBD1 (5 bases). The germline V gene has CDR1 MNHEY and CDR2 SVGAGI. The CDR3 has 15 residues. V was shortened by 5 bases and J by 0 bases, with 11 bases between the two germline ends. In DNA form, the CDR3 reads TGTGCCAGCAGTCCGACAGTCAATAGCAATCAGCCCCAGCATTTT. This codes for CASSPTVNSNQPQHF.

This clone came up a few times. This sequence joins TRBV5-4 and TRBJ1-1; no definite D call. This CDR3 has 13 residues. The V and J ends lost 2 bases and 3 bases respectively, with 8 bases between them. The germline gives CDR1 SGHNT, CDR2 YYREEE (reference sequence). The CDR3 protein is CASSLIGYTEAFF. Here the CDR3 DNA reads TGTGCCAGCAGCTTAATCGGGTACACTGAAGCTTTCTTT. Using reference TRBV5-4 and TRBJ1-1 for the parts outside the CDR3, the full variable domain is ETGVTQSPTHLIKTRGQQVTLRCSSQSGHNTVSWYQQALGQGPQFIFQYYREEENGRGNFPPRFSGLQFPNYSSELNVNALELDDSALYLCASSLIGYTEAFFGQGTRLTVV.

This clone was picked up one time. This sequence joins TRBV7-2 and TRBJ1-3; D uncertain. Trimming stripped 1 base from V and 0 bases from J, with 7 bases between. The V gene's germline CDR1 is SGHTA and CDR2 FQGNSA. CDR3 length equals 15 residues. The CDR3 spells CASSLGTVSGNTIYF. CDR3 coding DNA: TGTGCCAGCAGCTTAGGGACGGTCTCTGGAAACACCATATATTTT.

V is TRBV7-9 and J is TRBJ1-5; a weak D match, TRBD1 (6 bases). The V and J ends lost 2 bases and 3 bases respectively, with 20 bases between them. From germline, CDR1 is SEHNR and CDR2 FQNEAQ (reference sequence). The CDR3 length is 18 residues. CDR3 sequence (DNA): TGTGCCAGCAGCTTACGAAGGGACATTTCCATAGACAATCAGCCCCAGCATTTT. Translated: CASSLRRDISIDNQPQHF.

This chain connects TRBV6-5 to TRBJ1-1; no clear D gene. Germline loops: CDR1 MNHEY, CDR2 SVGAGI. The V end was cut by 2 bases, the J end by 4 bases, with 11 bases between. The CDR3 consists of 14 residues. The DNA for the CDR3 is TGTGCCAGCAGTTACAGTGAGGGTTCCACTGAAGCTTTCTTT. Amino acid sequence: CASSYSEGSTEAFF.

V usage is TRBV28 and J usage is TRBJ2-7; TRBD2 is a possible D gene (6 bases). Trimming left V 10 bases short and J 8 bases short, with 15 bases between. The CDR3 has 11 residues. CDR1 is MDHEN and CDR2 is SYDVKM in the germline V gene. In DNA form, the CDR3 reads TGTGCCACCGGATGGGAGGCCAAGCAGTACTTC. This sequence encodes CATGWEAKQYF.

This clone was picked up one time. The CDR3 protein is CASSVAPGGETQYF. The CDR3 DNA follows: TGTGCCAGCAGCGTAGCCCCGGGGGGGGAGACCCAGTACTTC. V and J are TRBV9 and TRBJ2-5, with 8 bases aligning to TRBD2. V was pared by 0 bases and J by 5 bases, with 3 bases of the junction left unmatched. CDR3 length: 14 amino acids. In germline, CDR1 is SGDLS, CDR2 YYNGEE.

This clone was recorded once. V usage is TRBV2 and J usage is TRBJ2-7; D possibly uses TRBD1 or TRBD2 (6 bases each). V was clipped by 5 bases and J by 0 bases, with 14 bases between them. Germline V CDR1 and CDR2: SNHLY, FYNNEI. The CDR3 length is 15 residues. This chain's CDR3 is CASSLGGGSSYEQYF. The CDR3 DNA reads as TGTGCCAGCAGTTTAGGGGGAGGATCCTCCTACGAGCAGTACTTC.

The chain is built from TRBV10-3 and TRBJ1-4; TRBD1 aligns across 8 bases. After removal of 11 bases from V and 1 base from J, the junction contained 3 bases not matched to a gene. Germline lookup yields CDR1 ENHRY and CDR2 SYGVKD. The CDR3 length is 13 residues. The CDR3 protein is CAARGLTNEKLFF. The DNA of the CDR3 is TGTGCCGCCAGGGGGCTAACTAATGAAAAACTGTTTTTT.

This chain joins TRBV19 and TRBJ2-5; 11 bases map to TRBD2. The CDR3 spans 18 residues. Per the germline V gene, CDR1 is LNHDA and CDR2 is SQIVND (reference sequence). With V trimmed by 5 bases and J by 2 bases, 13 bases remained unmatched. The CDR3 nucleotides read TGTGCCAGTAGTGAAACCGGGACTAGCGGCGGAGGGCAAGAGACCCAGTACTTC. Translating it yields CASSETGTSGGGQETQYF.

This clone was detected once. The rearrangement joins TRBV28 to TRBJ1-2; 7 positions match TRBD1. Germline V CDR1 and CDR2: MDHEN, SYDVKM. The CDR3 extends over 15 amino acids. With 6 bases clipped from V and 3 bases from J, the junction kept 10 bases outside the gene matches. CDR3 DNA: TGTGCCAGCAGCCGGGCCGGACAGGACTACTATGGCTACACCTTC. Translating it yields CASSRAGQDYYGYTF.

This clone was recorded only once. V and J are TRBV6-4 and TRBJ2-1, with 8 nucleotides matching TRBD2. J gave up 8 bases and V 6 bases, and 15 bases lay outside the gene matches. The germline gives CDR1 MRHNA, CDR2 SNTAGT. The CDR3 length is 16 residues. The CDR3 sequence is CASRERGREWTDEQFF. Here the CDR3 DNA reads TGTGCCAGCAGAGAGCGGGGGCGGGAGTGGACTGATGAGCAGTTCTTC.